The T cell receptor (beta chain) described here comes from a study of blood T cell repertoires in COVID-19. Enrolled through a virtual design, the participants were between roughly 18 and 89 years of age and came from some 25 US areas. Categorization into cohorts depended on clinical history that participants reported. The CDR3 has 15 residues. Per germline, CDR1 SNHLY and CDR2 FYNNEI. J lost 4 bases, V lost 4 bases, and 7 bases had no gene match. Sequencing used immunoSEQ multiplex PCR; TCRdb keeps in-frame clones, though not all of them. The table lists about 400,000 clones, around 90% of them singletons.

The sequenced sample consisted of PBMCs or T cells enriched from blood (not recorded which). The chain couples TRBV2 to TRBJ2-1, with 7 bases fitting TRBD1. This receptor was taken from a woman aged 40 to 50 with acute COVID-19. DNA for the CDR3: TGTGCCAGCAGTGCTCGACAGGGCCTTTACAATGAGCAGTTCTTC. Its translation: CASSARQGLYNEQFF.